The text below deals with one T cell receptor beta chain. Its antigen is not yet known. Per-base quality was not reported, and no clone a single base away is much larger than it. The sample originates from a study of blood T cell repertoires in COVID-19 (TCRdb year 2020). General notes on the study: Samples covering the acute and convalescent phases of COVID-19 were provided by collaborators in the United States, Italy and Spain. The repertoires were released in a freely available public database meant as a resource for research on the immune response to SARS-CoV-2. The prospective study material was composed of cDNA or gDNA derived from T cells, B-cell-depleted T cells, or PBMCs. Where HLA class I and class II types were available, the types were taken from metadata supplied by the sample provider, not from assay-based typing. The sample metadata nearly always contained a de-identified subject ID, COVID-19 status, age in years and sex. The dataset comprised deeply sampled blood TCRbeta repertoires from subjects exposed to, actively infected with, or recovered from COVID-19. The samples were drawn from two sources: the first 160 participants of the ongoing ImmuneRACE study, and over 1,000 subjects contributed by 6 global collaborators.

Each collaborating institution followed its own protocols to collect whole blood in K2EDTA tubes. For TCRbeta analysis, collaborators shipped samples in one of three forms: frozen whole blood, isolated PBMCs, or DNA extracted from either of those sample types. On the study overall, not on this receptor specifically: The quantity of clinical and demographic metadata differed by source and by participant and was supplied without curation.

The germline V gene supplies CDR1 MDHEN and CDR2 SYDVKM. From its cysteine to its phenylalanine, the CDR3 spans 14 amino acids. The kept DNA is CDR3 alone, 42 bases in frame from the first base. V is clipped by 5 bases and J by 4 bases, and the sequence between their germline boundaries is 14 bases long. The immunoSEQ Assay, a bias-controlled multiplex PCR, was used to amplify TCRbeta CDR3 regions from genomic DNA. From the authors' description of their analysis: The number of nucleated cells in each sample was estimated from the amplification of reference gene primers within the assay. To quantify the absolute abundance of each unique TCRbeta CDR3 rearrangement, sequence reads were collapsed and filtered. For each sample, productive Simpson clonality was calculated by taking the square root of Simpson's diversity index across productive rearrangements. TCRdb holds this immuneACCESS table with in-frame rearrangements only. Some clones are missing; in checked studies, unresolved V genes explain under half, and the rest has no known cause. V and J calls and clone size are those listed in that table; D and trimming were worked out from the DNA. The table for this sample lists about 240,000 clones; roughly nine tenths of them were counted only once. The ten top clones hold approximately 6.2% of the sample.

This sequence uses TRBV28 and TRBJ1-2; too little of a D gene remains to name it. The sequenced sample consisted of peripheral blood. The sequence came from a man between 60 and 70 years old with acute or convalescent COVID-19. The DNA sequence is TGTGCCAGCAGTCTTTCAGCGATCCTCTATGGCTACACCTTC. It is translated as CASSLSAILYGYTF.